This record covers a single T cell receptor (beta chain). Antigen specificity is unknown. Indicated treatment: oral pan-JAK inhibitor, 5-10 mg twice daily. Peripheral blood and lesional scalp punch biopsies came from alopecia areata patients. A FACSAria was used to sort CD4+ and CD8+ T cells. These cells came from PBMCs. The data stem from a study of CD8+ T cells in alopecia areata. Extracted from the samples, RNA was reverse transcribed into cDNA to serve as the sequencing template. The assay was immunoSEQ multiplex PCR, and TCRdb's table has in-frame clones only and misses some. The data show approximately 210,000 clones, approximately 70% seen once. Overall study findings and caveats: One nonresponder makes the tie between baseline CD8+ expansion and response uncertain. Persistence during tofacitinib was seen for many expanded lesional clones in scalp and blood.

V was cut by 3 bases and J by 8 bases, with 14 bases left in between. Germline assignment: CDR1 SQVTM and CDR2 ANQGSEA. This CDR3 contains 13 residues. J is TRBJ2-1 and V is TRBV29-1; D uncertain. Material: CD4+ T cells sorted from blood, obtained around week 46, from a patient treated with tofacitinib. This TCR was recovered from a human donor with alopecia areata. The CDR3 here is CSVDRPAAHEQFF. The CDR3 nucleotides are TGCAGCGTTGACCGCCCCGCGGCCCATGAGCAGTTCTTC.